This TCR beta chain came from a study of CD8+ T cells in alopecia areata. The germline V and J ends were trimmed by 6 bases and 5 bases, with 13 bases remaining between them. The CDR3 consists of 13 residues. In germline, CDR1 is MNHEY, CDR2 SVGAGI. Sample treatment: oral pan-JAK inhibitor, 5-10 mg twice daily. The sequencing template was cDNA reverse transcribed from extracted RNA. The assay was immunoSEQ multiplex PCR, and TCRdb's table has in-frame clones only and misses some. The sample records 200,000 or so clones, over 45% being singletons. The rearrangement links TRBV6-5 to TRBJ2-5; either TRBD1 or TRBD2 may fit D (5 bases each). The sequence was obtained from a human donor with alopecia areata. The sample here was CD4+ T cells sorted from blood, taken at week 24, from a patient treated with tofacitinib. CDR3 protein: CASRPGPRETQYF. In DNA form, the CDR3 reads TGTGCCAGCAGACCGGGACCTAGGGAGACCCAGTACTTC.